This T cell receptor beta chain was recovered during a study of CD8 T cells in ankylosing spondylitis. Only a few counts were recorded for this clonotype. Antigen unknown. Study-wide points: Typical of ankylosing spondylitis blood, it appeared, was a TCR beta motif of fewer than 10 highly homologous variants. Reportedly, matched ankylosing spondylitis synovial fluid was significantly enriched for disease-linked clones. Previously reported in reactive arthritis synovial fluid and blood were some of the motif variants.

The CDR3 sequence is 14 residues long. V gave up 4 bases and J gave up 7 bases, with 11 bases separating them. Germline V lookup: CDR1 SGHVS, CDR2 FQNEAQ. TCRdb re-analysed the 5' RACE reads in MiXCR, keeping a single row per CDR3 protein. Of about 800,000 distinct CDR3 sequences in the sample, about 11% were seen once. The clonotype was recovered from a male donor with ankylosing spondylitis. Sequencing was carried out using blood, either unsorted or a sorted T cell fraction (not recorded which). V usage is TRBV7-8 and J usage is TRBJ1-6, with D unresolved. The CDR3 bases are TGTGCCAGCAGCTCTACGGGGAGGAATTCACCCCTCCACTTT. Translating gives CASSSTGRNSPLHF. Variable domain in full (rest from reference TRBV7-8 and TRBJ1-6): GAGVSQSPRYKVAKRGQDVALRCDPISGHVSLFWYQQALGQGPEFLTYFQNEAQLDKSGLPSDRFFAERPEGSVSTLKIQRTQQEDSAVYLCASSSTGRNSPLHFGNGTRLTVT.